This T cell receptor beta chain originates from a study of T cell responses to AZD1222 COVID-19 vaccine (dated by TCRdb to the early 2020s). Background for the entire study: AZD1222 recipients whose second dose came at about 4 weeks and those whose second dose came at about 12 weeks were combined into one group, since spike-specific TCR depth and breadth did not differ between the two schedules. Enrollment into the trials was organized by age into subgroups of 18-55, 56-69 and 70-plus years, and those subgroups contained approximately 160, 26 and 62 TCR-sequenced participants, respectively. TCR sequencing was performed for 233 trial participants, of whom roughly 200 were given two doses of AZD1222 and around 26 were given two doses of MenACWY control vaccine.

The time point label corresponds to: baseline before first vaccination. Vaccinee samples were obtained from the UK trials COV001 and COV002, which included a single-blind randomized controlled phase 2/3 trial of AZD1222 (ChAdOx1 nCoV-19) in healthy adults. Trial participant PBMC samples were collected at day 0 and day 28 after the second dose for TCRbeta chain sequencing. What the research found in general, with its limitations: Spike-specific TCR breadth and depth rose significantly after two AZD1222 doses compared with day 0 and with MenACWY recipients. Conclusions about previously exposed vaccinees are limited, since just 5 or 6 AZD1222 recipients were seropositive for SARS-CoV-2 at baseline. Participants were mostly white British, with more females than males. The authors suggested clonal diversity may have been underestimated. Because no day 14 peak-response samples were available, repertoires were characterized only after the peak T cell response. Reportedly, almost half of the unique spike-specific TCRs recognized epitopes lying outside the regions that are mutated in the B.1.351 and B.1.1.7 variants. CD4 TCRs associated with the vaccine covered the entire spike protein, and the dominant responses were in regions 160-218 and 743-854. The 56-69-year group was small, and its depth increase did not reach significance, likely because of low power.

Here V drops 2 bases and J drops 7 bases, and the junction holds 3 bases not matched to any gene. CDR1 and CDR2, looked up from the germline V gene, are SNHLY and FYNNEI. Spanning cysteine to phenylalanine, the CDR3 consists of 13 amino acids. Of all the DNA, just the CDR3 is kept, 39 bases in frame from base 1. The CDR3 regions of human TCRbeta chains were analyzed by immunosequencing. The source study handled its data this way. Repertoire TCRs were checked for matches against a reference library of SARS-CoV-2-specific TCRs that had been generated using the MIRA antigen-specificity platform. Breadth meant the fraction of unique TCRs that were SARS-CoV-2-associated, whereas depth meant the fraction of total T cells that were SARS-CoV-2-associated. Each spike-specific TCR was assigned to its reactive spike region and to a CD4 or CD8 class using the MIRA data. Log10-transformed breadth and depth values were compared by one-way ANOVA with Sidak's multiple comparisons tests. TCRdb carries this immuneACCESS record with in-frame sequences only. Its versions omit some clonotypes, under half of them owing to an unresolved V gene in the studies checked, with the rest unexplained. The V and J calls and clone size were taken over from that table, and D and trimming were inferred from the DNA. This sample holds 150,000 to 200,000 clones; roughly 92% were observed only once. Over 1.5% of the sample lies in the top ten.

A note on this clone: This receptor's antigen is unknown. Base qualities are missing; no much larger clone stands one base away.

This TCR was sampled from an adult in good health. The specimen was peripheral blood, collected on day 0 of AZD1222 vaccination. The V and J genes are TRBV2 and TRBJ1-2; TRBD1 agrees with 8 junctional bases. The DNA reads TGTGCCAGCAGTGAACAGGGGGCGCGTGGCTACACCTTC. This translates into CASSEQGARGYTF.